The clone carrying this TCR beta chain came up once. The antigen remains unidentified. The sample originates from a study of PD-L1 blockade in urothelial cancer. Profiled with immunoSEQ multiplex PCR; TCRdb holds only in-frame clones, not every one. The sample has some 53,000 clones; approximately 77% are singletons. The CDR3 spans 15 residues. Germline CDR1 and CDR2: LNHDA and SQIVND (reference sequence). V shed 7 bases, J shed 6 bases, and the junction held 12 bases outside the gene matches. Study results and limitations: Pretreatment peripheral blood TCR clonality that fell below the median predicted better survival among the patients studied.

Sequencing used PBMCs, obtained around atezolizumab (anti-PD-L1) treatment. The V gene is TRBV19, the J gene TRBJ1-1; TRBD1 matches at 9 bases. This TCR derives from a man aged 70 or older with urothelial cancer. CDR3 DNA sequence: TGTGCCAGTACGGGGACAGGGAAGCTCTTAGCTGAAGCTTTCTTT. Translation: CASTGTGKLLAEAFF.